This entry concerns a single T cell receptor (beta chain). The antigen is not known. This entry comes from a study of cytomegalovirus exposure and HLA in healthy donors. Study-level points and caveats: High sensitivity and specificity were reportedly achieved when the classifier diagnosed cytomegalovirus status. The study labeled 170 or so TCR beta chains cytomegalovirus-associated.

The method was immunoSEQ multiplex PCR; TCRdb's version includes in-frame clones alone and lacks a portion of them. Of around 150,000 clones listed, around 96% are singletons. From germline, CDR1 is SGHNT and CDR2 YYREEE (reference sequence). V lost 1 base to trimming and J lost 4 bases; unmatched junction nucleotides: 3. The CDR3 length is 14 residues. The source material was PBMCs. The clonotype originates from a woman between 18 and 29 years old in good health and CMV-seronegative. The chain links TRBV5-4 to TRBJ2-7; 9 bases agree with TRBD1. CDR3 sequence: CASSLWDRAYEQYF. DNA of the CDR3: TGTGCCAGCAGCTTGTGGGACAGGGCATACGAGCAGTACTTC.